Listed below are T cell receptor beta chains from one sample, sequenced in a study of beta chain features in type 1 diabetes. Profiling relied on immunoSEQ multiplex PCR, and the TCRdb table lists in-frame clones only, not all of them. Of 130,000 or so clones in the sample, 9% to 10% were seen once. Input material: central memory CD4+ T cells from blood. The receptors were sampled from a woman between 40 and 55 years old in good health. Both conserved end residues are part of each CDR3. The D gene is left open where the match is weak. The listing skips clone size in some rows; elsewhere it reads once, few, many or a size class.

clone size: few
J gene: TRBJ1-1
D gene: TRBD1
V gene: TRBV13
CDR3 length: 14
CDR3 DNA: TGTGCCAGCAGCCTAAGATCAGGGGGCACTGAAGCTTTCTTT
CDR3 protein: CASSLRSGGTEAFF

clone size: -
J gene: TRBJ2-6
D gene: -
V gene: TRBV20-1
CDR3 length: 11
CDR3 DNA: TGCAGTGCTTCTTTGGCCAACGTCCTGACTTTC
CDR3 protein: CSASLANVLTF

clone size: -
J gene: TRBJ2-7
D gene: -
V gene: TRBV9
CDR3 length: 15
CDR3 DNA: TGTGCCAGCAGCATCTATCATTCGCAGGACTACGAGCAGTACTTC
CDR3 protein: CASSIYHSQDYEQYF

clone size: few
J gene: TRBJ1-1
D gene: -
V gene: TRBV5-4
CDR3 length: 15
CDR3 DNA: TGTGCCAGCAGCTTGAACCTGGGCTCACCACCTGAAGCTTTCTTT
CDR3 protein: CASSLNLGSPPEAFF

clone size: few
J gene: TRBJ2-7
D gene: TRBD1
V gene: TRBV6-6
CDR3 length: 14
CDR3 DNA: TGTGCCAGCACTTCCGGGACAGGGGGCTACGAGCAGTACTTC
CDR3 protein: CASTSGTGGYEQYF

clone size: -
J gene: TRBJ2-2
D gene: -
V gene: TRBV2
CDR3 length: 15
CDR3 DNA: TGTGCCAGCAAGGTAGAACAGGGGAGGACCGGGGAGCTGTTTTTT
CDR3 protein: CASKVEQGRTGELFF

clone size: few
J gene: TRBJ2-5
D gene: -
V gene: TRBV5-6
CDR3 length: 13
CDR3 DNA: TGTGCCAGCAGCTGGGACTCTGAAGAGACCCAGTACTTC
CDR3 protein: CASSWDSEETQYF

clone size: few
J gene: TRBJ2-7
D gene: -
V gene: TRBV11-2
CDR3 length: 13
CDR3 DNA: TGTGCCAGCAGCTTTACGGGTTCCTACGAGCAGTACTTC
CDR3 protein: CASSFTGSYEQYF

clone size: -
J gene: TRBJ1-1
D gene: -
V gene: TRBV2
CDR3 length: 14
CDR3 DNA: TGTGCGAAAAACACAGGAACTTGGGACACTGAAGCTTTCTTT
CDR3 protein: CAKNTGTWDTEAFF

clone size: -
J gene: TRBJ2-5
D gene: TRBD1
V gene: TRBV4-1
CDR3 length: 17
CDR3 DNA: TGCGCCAGCAGCCAAGATTATCCGACAGGGTCCGGGGAGACCCAGTACTTC
CDR3 protein: CASSQDYPTGSGETQYF

clone size: -
J gene: TRBJ1-2
D gene: TRBD1
V gene: TRBV18
CDR3 length: 14
CDR3 DNA: TGTGCCAGCTCACCAGGACAGGGCCTACGTGGCTACACCTTC
CDR3 protein: CASSPGQGLRGYTF

clone size: few
J gene: TRBJ1-2
D gene: -
V gene: TRBV29-1
CDR3 length: 12
CDR3 DNA: TGCAGCACCCGACAACCGGTCGGTGGCTACACCTTC
CDR3 protein: CSTRQPVGGYTF

clone size: -
J gene: TRBJ1-2
D gene: -
V gene: TRBV5-1
CDR3 length: 13
CDR3 DNA: TGCGCCAGCAGCGTGATCGGGGAGGATGGCTACACCTTC
CDR3 protein: CASSVIGEDGYTF

clone size: -
J gene: TRBJ2-1
D gene: TRBD2
V gene: TRBV2
CDR3 length: 15
CDR3 DNA: TGTGCCAGCAGAAGACTAGCGGGGGTTGGCAATGAGCAGTTCTTC
CDR3 protein: CASRRLAGVGNEQFF

clone size: -
J gene: TRBJ1-2
D gene: TRBD1
V gene: TRBV5-1
CDR3 length: 14
CDR3 DNA: TGCGCCAGCAGTAGGACAGGGTCCGCCTATGGCTACACCTTC
CDR3 protein: CASSRTGSAYGYTF

clone size: many
J gene: TRBJ2-7
D gene: -
V gene: TRBV13
CDR3 length: 14
CDR3 DNA: TGTGCCAGCAGCTCTGCGGGACGAGGCCACGAGCAGTACTTC
CDR3 protein: CASSSAGRGHEQYF

clone size: -
J gene: TRBJ2-3
D gene: TRBD1
V gene: TRBV5-4
CDR3 length: 14
CDR3 DNA: TGTGCCAGCAGCTTGGCCAGGGGGCAGAATACGCAGTATTTT
CDR3 protein: CASSLARGQNTQYF

clone size: -
J gene: TRBJ1-1
D gene: -
V gene: TRBV15
CDR3 length: 13
CDR3 DNA: TGTGCCACCAGCAGAGATATGAACACTGAAGCTTTCTTT
CDR3 protein: CATSRDMNTEAFF

clone size: few
J gene: TRBJ1-3
D gene: -
V gene: TRBV18
CDR3 length: 16
CDR3 DNA: TGTGCCAGCTCACCACCCTCAGGGTTCTCTGGAAACACCATATATTTT
CDR3 protein: CASSPPSGFSGNTIYF

clone size: few
J gene: TRBJ2-1
D gene: TRBD2
V gene: TRBV5-1
CDR3 length: 15
CDR3 DNA: TGCGCCAGCGGGACAGCCGGGACTAGCAATCCTGAGCAGTTCTTC
CDR3 protein: CASGTAGTSNPEQFF

clone size: few
J gene: TRBJ2-7
D gene: -
V gene: TRBV5-1
CDR3 length: 15
CDR3 DNA: TGCGCCAGCAGCGCCCTTGGGGGGAGCTCCTACGAGCAGTACTTC
CDR3 protein: CASSALGGSSYEQYF

clone size: -
J gene: TRBJ1-5
D gene: -
V gene: TRBV18
CDR3 length: 14
CDR3 DNA: TGTGCCACCCTCCGCGGAGAAGGGGATCAGCCCCAGCATTTT
CDR3 protein: CATLRGEGDQPQHF

clone size: few
J gene: TRBJ2-1
D gene: TRBD2
V gene: TRBV5-1
CDR3 length: 16
CDR3 DNA: TGCGCCAGCAGCTTCGGACTAGCGGGGACCTACAATGAGCAGTTCTTC
CDR3 protein: CASSFGLAGTYNEQFF

clone size: -
J gene: TRBJ2-7
D gene: -
V gene: TRBV11-2
CDR3 length: 14
CDR3 DNA: TGTGCCAGCAGCTCAGGGGCGGGGGCCTACGAGCAGTACTTC
CDR3 protein: CASSSGAGAYEQYF

clone size: few
J gene: TRBJ1-1
D gene: TRBD1
V gene: TRBV6-1
CDR3 length: 14
CDR3 DNA: TGTGCCAGCAGTGTTACAGGGGCCGGCACTGAAGCTTTCTTT
CDR3 protein: CASSVTGAGTEAFF

clone size: -
J gene: TRBJ1-5
D gene: TRBD1
V gene: TRBV4-1
CDR3 length: 15
CDR3 DNA: TGCGCCAGCAGCCAAAACAGGGGTAGCAATCAGCCCCAGCATTTT
CDR3 protein: CASSQNRGSNQPQHF

clone size: -
J gene: TRBJ1-6
D gene: -
V gene: TRBV2
CDR3 length: 12
CDR3 DNA: TGTGCCGGCGGGGGGAATAATTCACCCCTCCACTTT
CDR3 protein: CAGGGNNSPLHF

clone size: -
J gene: TRBJ2-3
D gene: TRBD2
V gene: TRBV7-9
CDR3 length: 17
CDR3 DNA: TGTGCCAGCAGCTTAGGTACTAGCGGGGGGAACACAGATACGCAGTATTTT
CDR3 protein: CASSLGTSGGNTDTQYF

clone size: few
J gene: TRBJ1-1
D gene: -
V gene: TRBV9
CDR3 length: 14
CDR3 DNA: TGTGCCAGCAGCGTAGCTACGGGGAACACTGAAGCTTTCTTT
CDR3 protein: CASSVATGNTEAFF

clone size: -
J gene: TRBJ2-1
D gene: TRBD1
V gene: TRBV27
CDR3 length: 15
CDR3 DNA: TGTGCCAGCAGGACGCCACAGGGGGGCTACAATGAGCAGTTCTTC
CDR3 protein: CASRTPQGGYNEQFF

clone size: -
J gene: TRBJ2-7
D gene: -
V gene: TRBV11-2
CDR3 length: 14
CDR3 DNA: TGTGCCAGCAGCCCCCAGACAGTCGCCTACGAGCAGTACTTC
CDR3 protein: CASSPQTVAYEQYF

clone size: -
J gene: TRBJ2-6
D gene: -
V gene: TRBV10-1
CDR3 length: 15
CDR3 DNA: TGCGCCAGCAGTGACTCAGCGGCTGGGGCCAACGTCCTGACTTTC
CDR3 protein: CASSDSAAGANVLTF

clone size: few
J gene: TRBJ2-7
D gene: TRBD1
V gene: TRBV27
CDR3 length: 15
CDR3 DNA: TGTGCCAGCAGTCGATCCGGGACAGGGGCCTACGAGCAGTACTTC
CDR3 protein: CASSRSGTGAYEQYF